Detailed here is one T cell receptor beta chain. This CDR3 is also generated by other DNA sequences in the sample. Seattle's cohort entered during active infection and was followed longitudinally. The V and J ends lost 2 bases and 2 bases respectively, with 9 bases between them. This CDR3 contains 14 residues. CDR1 and CDR2 from the germline V gene are SGDLS and YYNGEE. The sample originates from a study of blood T cell repertoires in COVID-19. In the study overall: Whether acute or convalescent, the COVID-19 samples came from the United States, Italy and Spain. In each case, the material was cDNA or gDNA derived from T cells, B-cell-depleted T cells, or PBMCs.

Authors' data handling: Estimated nucleated cell counts came from reference gene primer amplification. This table comes from immunoSEQ multiplex PCR, and its TCRdb copy is limited to in-frame clones, with some not included. V and J calls and clone size come straight from that table; D and trimming were deduced from the DNA. Of a few hundred thousand clones detected, approximately 90% appear once; the ten largest clones hold 6% to 8%. This chain uses TRBV9 with TRBJ2-3; no definite D call. Source material: peripheral blood. The clonotype was recovered from a woman in her forties or fifties with COVID-19, enrolled during active disease. Here the CDR3 reads CASSVAAVTDTQYF. The CDR3 DNA follows: TGTGCCAGCAGCGTGGCGGCAGTCACAGATACGCAGTATTTT.